This TCR beta chain was identified during a study of cytomegalovirus exposure and HLA in healthy donors. Findings and caveats of the study: When a later analysis was performed, an Asian-associated ancestry cluster reportedly had fewer N-insertions than the approximately 600-donor mean. Differences between HLA loci emerged in a later analysis of TCR association rates, with DRB1 most and HLA-C fewest.

The study ran its PCR with 60 Vbeta and 13 Jbeta primers. Assay used: immunoSEQ multiplex PCR; TCRdb lists only in-frame clones, some missing. Of around 150,000 clones listed, more than 65% are singletons. This clone was detected only once. The antigen is not known. V was trimmed by 7 bases and J by 0 bases, leaving 15 bases between them. This CDR3 has 15 amino acids. Germline values: CDR1 LGHNT, CDR2 FRNRAP. The sample comprised PBMCs. This TCR was sampled from a man aged 50 to 60 in good health and CMV-seropositive. The V and J genes are TRBV12-5 and TRBJ2-5, with D perhaps TRBD2 (6 bases). CDR3 sequence: CASEEGRTYQETQYF. For the CDR3, the DNA is TGTGCTAGTGAGGAGGGTCGAACGTACCAAGAGACCCAGTACTTC.